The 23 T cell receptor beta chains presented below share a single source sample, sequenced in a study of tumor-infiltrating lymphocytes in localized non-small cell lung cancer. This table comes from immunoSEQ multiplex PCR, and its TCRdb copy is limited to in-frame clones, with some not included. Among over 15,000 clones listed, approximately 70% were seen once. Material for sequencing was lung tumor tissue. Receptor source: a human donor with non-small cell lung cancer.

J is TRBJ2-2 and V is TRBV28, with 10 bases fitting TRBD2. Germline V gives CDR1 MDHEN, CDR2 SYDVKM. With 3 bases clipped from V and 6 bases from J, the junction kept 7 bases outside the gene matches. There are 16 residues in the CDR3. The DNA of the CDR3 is TGTGCCAGCAGTTTTCCTGCTAGCGGGAGACCCGGGGAGCTGTTTTTT. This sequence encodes CASSFPASGRPGELFF.

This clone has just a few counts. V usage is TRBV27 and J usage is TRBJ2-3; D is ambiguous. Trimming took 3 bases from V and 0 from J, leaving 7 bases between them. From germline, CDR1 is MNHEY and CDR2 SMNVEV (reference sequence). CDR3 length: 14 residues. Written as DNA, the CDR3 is TGTGCCAGCAGTTTTACAGCGAGCACAGATACGCAGTATTTT. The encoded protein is CASSFTASTDTQYF.

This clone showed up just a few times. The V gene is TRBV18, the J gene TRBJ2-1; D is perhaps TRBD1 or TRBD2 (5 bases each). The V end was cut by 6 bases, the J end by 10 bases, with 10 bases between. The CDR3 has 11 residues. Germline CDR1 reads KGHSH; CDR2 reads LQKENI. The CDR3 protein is CASSVGVEQFF. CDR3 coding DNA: TGTGCCAGCTCGGTGGGGGTGGAGCAGTTCTTC.

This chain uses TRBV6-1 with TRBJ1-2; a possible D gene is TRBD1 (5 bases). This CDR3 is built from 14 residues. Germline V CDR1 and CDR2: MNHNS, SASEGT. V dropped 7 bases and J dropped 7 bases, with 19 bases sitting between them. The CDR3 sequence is CASTQTGVVGGYTF. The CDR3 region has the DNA TGTGCCAGCACCCAGACGGGGGTCGTGGGTGGCTACACCTTC.

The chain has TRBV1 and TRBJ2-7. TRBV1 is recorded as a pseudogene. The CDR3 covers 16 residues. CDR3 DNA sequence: TGCACCAGCAGCCAAGTCACACTCATCCCCTCCTACGAGCAGTACTTC. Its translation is CTSSQVTLIPSYEQYF.

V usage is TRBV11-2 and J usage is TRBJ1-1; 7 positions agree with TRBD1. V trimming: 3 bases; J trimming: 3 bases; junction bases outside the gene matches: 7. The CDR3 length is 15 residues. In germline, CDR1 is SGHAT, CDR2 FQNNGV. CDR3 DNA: TGTGCCAGCAGCTTGGGAATCAGGGGGGACACTGAAGCTTTCTTT. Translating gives CASSLGIRGDTEAFF.

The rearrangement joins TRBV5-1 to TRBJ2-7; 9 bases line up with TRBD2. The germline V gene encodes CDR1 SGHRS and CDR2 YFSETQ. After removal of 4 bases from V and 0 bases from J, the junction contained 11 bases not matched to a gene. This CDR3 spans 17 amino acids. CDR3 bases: TGCGCCAGCAGCCCCGGGGGAAGCGGGGGGAGCTCCTACGAGCAGTACTTC. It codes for CASSPGGSGGSSYEQYF.

CDR3 in amino acids: CASSSADRNSGNTIYF. CDR3 bases: TGTGCCAGCAGCTCCGCAGACAGGAACTCTGGAAACACCATATATTTT. The V call is TRBV7-6, the J call TRBJ1-3; a possible D gene is TRBD1 (6 bases). The CDR3 covers 16 residues. V was shortened by 4 bases and J by 0 bases, with 13 bases between the two germline ends. CDR1 and CDR2 (germline): SGHVS, FNYEAQ.

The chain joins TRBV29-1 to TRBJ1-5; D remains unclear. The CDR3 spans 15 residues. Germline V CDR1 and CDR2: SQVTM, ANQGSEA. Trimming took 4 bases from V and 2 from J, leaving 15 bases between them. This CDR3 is CSVAVAVGGNQPQHF. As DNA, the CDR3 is TGCAGCGTTGCCGTGGCGGTTGGTGGCAATCAGCCCCAGCATTTT.

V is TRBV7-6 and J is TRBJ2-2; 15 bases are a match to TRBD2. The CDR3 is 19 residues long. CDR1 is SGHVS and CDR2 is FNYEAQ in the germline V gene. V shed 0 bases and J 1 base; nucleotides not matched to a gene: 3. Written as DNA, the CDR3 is TGTGCCAGCAGCTTAGCCTGGACTAGCGGGGGGGTGAACACCGGGGAGCTGTTTTTT. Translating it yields CASSLAWTSGGVNTGELFF. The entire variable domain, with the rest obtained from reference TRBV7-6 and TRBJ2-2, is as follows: GAGVSQSPRYKVTKRGQDVALRCDPISGHVSLYWYRQALGQGPEFLTYFNYEAQQDKSGLPNDRFSAERPEGSISTLTIQRTEQRDSAMYRCASSLAWTSGGVNTGELFFGEGSRLTVL.

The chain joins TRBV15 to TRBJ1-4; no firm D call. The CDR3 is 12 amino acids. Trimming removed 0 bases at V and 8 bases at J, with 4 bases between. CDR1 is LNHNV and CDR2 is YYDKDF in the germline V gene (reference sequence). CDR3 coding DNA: TGTGCCACCAGCAGAGAAAGGGAAAAACTGTTTTTT. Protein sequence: CATSREREKLFF.

CDR3 in DNA: TGCAGCGATGGGAACTATGGCTACACCTTC. As protein: CSDGNYGYTF. The V and J genes are TRBV29-1 and TRBJ1-2; no definite D call. Per germline, CDR1 SQVTM and CDR2 ANQGSEA. Trimming removed 7 bases from V and 2 bases from J, with 5 bases in between. The CDR3 loop spans 10 amino acids.

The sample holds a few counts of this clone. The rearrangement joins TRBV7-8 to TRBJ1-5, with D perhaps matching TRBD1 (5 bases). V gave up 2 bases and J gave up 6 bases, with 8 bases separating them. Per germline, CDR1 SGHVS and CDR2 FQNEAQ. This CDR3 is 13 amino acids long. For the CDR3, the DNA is TGTGCCAGCAGCTTAACAGGAACTCAGCCCCAGCATTTT. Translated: CASSLTGTQPQHF.

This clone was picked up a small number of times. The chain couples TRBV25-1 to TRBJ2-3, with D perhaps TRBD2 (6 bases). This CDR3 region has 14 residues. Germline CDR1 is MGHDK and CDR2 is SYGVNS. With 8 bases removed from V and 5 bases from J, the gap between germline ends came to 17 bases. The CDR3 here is CASGRDPREDTQYF. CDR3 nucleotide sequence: TGTGCCAGCGGCAGGGACCCGCGGGAAGATACGCAGTATTTT.

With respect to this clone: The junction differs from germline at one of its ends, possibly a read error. CDR3 region: CASSALSTDTQYF. The CDR3 DNA reads TGTGCTAGCAGCGCCTTAAGCACAGATACGCAGTATTTT. This sequence joins TRBV7-7 and TRBJ2-3; D uncertain. CDR3 size: 13 residues. Germline V CDR1 and CDR2: SSHAT, FNYEAQ (reference sequence).

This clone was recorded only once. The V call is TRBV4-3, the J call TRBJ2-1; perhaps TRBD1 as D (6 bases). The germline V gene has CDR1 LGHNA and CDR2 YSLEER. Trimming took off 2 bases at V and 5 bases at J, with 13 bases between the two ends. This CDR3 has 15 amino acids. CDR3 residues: CASSQRSDSHNEQFF. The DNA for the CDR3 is TGCGCCAGCAGCCAACGTTCGGACAGCCACAATGAGCAGTTCTTC.

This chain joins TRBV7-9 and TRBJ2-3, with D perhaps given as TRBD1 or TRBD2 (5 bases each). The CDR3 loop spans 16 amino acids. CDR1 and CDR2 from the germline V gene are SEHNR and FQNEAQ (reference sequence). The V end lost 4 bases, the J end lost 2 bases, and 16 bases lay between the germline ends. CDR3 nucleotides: TGTGCCAGCAGCTACCTAGTGGGGACCTTCACAGATACGCAGTATTTT. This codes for CASSYLVGTFTDTQYF.

For the CDR3, the DNA is TGCGCCAGCAGACCCCACGGGGGGGGTGTGAAAGAGACCCAGTACTTC. Its protein is CASRPHGGGVKETQYF. The chain joins TRBV10-2 to TRBJ2-5, with 8 bases aligning to TRBD2. The J segment lost 3 bases and the V segment lost 6 bases, leaving 12 bases of the junction unmatched. Germline lookup yields CDR1 WSHSY and CDR2 SAAADI. The length of the CDR3 is 16 residues.

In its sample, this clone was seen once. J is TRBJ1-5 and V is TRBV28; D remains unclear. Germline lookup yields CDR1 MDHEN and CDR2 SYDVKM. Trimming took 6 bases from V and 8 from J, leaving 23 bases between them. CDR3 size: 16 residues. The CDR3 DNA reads TGTGCCAGCAGAACCTTGGCGGGGAATCATGTTAAGCCCCAGCATTTT. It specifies CASRTLAGNHVKPQHF.

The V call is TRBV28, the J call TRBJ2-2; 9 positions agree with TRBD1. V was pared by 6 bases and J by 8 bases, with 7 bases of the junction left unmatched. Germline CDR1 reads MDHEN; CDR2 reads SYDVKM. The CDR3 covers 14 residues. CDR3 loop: CASSGQGNLGELFF. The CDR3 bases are TGTGCCAGCAGCGGACAGGGGAACCTGGGGGAGCTGTTTTTT.

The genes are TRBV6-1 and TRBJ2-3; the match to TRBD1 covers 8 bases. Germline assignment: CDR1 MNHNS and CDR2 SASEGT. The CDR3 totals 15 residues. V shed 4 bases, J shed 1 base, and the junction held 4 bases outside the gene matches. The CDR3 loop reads CASSGQGLGTDTQYF. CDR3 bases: TGTGCCAGCAGTGGACAGGGGTTAGGCACAGATACGCAGTATTTT.

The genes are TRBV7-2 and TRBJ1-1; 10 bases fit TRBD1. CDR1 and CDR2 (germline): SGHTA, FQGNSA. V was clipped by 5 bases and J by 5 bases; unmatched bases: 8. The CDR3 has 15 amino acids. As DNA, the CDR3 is TGTGCCAGCAGCCAGCGACAGGGGGCGGGAACTGAAGCTTTCTTT. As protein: CASSQRQGAGTEAFF.

The CDR3 region has the DNA TGTGCCAGCAGCCGTTCCGGGACTACTTCCTACGAGCAGTACTTC. This codes for CASSRSGTTSYEQYF. This chain joins TRBV16 and TRBJ2-7; 7 nucleotides match TRBD2. Losses at the gene ends were 4 bases for V and 1 base for J; bases not matched to a gene: 7. This CDR3 has 15 amino acids. Germline-derived CDR1 and CDR2 are KGHSY and FQNENV.